This is a list of T cell receptor beta chains from one sample in a study of PD-1 blockade in classical Hodgkin lymphoma. The method was immunoSEQ multiplex PCR; TCRdb's version includes in-frame clones alone and lacks a portion of them. This repertoire shows 41,000 or so clones, around 69% found once; its top ten account for about 2.7%. The material sequenced was peripheral blood mononuclear cells (PBMCs), taken before the fourth cycle of nivolumab. The receptor source for this set is a human donor with classical Hodgkin lymphoma. The CDR3 runs from the conserved cysteine through the conserved F or W. The D gene is left open where the match is weak. The size entry is marked missing in some rows and otherwise reads once, few, many or a size class.

-,TRBJ1-3,-,TRBV5-4,TGTGCCAGCAGCTTGGACCTCTCTGGAAACACCATATATTTT,CASSLDLSGNTIYF
-,TRBJ1-1,-,TRBV27,TGTGCCAGCAGGGGGAACAGAGGCACTGAAGCTTTCTTT,CASRGNRGTEAFF
-,TRBJ1-2,-,TRBV9,TGTGCCAGCAGCGTAGGTTCAACGGACTACTATGGCTACACCTTC,CASSVGSTDYYGYTF
-,TRBJ1-6,-,TRBV7-2,TGTGCCAGCAGCTTAGAGGCCCGGGGATGGGGTAATTCACCCCTCCACTTT,CASSLEARGWGNSPLHF
-,TRBJ1-6,-,TRBV5-1,TGCGCCAGCAGCCCGAGTAGGAATAATTCACCCCTCCACTTT,CASSPSRNNSPLHF
TRBD2,TRBJ2-3,-,TRBV27,TGTGCCAGCAGTCTCCCCTCTAGCGGGGGGACAGATACGCAGTATTTT,CASSLPSSGGTDTQYF
TRBD1,TRBJ2-7,-,TRBV9,TGTGCCAGCAGCGCCCGCCCCGGGACAGACCCTTACGAGCAGTACTTC,CASSARPGTDPYEQYF
-,TRBJ2-1,-,TRBV30,TGTGCCTGGAGTCTGGACCTAGGGGATGAGCAGTTCTTC,CAWSLDLGDEQFF
-,TRBJ2-5,once,TRBV11-2,TGTGCCAGCAGAAGTAGGAACCAAGAGACCCAGTACTTC,CASRSRNQETQYF
-,TRBJ1-5,medium-sized,TRBV30,TGTGCCTGGAGTGTACAGGGCAATCAGCCCCAGCATTTT,CAWSVQGNQPQHF
TRBD1,TRBJ1-1,-,TRBV27,TGTGCCAGCAGTTTACAGGGGGCCTATGTAACTGAAGCTTTCTTT,CASSLQGAYVTEAFF
-,TRBJ2-7,-,TRBV11-3,TGTGCCAGCAGCTTAGATCGTATTAGGCCGGTAGCCTACGAGCAGTACTTC,CASSLDRIRPVAYEQYF
-,TRBJ1-1,-,TRBV4-1,TGCGCCAGCAGCCAAGAGGCACCTATCTTAGCGAACACTGAAGCTTTCTTT,CASSQEAPILANTEAFF
-,TRBJ1-2,once,TRBV7-2,TGTGCCAGCAGCTTTCAACGGGGGGCCGAAGCCAACTATGGCTACACCTTC,CASSFQRGAEANYGYTF
-,TRBJ2-7,few,TRBV2,TGTGCCAGCAGTGCAGGGACGGGACGCTCCTACGAGCAGTACTTC,CASSAGTGRSYEQYF
-,TRBJ1-1,-,TRBV7-6,TGTGCCAGCAGCTTAGGGGGGGGAAACACTGAAGCTTTCTTT,CASSLGGGNTEAFF
TRBD2,TRBJ2-7,-,TRBV7-2,TGTGCCAGCAGCTCAGGGGTAAGCGGGGGGAGGCCCTACGAGCAGTACTTC,CASSSGVSGGRPYEQYF
TRBD1,TRBJ2-3,-,TRBV10-2,TGCGCCAGCATGGGATTACAGGGGGTTAACACAGATACGCAGTATTTT,CASMGLQGVNTDTQYF
-,TRBJ1-1,few,TRBV19,TGTGCCAGTAGTAGTGGGGCATTCACCCGGACAGATGAAGCTTTCTTT,CASSSGAFTRTDEAFF
-,TRBJ2-2,few,TRBV4-2,TGTGCCAGCAGCCCCCTGATGGGAGTACAATGGTCCACCGGGGAGCTGTTTTTT,CASSPLMGVQWSTGELFF
TRBD1,TRBJ1-2,-,TRBV19,TGTGCCAGTTCCGACAGGGAACGGGACTATGGCTACACCTTC,CASSDRERDYGYTF
-,TRBJ1-2,few,TRBV4-1,TGCGCCAGCAGCCAGCACGTAGGGGTATTCTATGGCTACACCTTC,CASSQHVGVFYGYTF
-,TRBJ2-3,-,TRBV11-2,TGTGCCAGCAGCTTAGTTCACGGGGGGCGTACAGATACGCAGTATTTT,CASSLVHGGRTDTQYF
TRBD2,TRBJ2-3,once,TRBV6-4,TGTGCCAGCAGTGAATTGGGAGGGGCAAACACAGATACGCAGTATTTT,CASSELGGANTDTQYF
TRBD1,TRBJ1-1,-,TRBV18,TGTGCCAGCTCACCTAGCAGGGGGCCGGCTGAAGCTTTCTTT,CASSPSRGPAEAFF
-,TRBJ1-1,-,TRBV15,TGTGCCACCAGCAGGGCCACAGGGATGAACACTGAAGCTTTCTTT,CATSRATGMNTEAFF
TRBD2,TRBJ2-3,-,TRBV15,TGTGCCACCAGCAGGGCCTCGGGGGGGGGAGCAGATACGCAGTATTTT,CATSRASGGGADTQYF
TRBD1,TRBJ2-7,-,TRBV19,TGTGCCAGTACCCCAACAGGGGCCAACTCCTACGAGCAGTACTTC,CASTPTGANSYEQYF